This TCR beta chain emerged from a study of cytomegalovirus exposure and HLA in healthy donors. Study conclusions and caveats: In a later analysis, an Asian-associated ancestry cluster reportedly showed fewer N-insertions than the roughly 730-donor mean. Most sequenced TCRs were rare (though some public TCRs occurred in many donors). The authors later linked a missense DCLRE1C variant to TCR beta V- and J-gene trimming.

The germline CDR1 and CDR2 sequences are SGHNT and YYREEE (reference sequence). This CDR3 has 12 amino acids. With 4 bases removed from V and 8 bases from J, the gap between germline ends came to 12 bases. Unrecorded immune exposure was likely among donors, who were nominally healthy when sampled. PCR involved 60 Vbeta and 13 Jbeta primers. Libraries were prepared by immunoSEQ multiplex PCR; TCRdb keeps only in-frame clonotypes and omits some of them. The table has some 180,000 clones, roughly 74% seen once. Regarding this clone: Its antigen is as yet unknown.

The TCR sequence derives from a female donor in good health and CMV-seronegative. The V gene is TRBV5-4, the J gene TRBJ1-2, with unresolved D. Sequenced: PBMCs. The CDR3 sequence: CASSLTYTGYTF. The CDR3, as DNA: TGTGCCAGCAGCCTTACCTATACGGGCTACACCTTC.